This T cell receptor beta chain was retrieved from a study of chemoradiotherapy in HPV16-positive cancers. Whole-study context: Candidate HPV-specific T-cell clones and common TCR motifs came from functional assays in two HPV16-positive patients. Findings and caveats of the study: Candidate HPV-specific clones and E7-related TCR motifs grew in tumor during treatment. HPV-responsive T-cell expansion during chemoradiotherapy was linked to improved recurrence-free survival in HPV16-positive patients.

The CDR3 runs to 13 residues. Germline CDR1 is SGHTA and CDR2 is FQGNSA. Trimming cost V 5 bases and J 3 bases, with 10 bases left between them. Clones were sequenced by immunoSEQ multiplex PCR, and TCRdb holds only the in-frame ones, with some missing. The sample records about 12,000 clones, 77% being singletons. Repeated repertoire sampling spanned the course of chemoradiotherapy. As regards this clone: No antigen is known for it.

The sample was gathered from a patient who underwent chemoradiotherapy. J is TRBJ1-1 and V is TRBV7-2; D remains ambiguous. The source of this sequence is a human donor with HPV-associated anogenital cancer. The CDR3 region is CASSGRFHTEAFF. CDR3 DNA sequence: TGTGCCAGCAGCGGACGGTTCCACACTGAAGCTTTCTTT.